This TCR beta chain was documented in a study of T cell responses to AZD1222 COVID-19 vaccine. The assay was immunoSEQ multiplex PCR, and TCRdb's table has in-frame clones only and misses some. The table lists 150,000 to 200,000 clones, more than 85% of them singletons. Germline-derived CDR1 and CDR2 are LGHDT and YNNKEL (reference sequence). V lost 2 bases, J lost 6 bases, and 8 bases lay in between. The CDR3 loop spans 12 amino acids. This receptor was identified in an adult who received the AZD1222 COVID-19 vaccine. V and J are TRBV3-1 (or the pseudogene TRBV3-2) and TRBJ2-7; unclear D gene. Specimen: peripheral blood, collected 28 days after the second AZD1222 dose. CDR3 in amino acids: CASSQTASEQYF. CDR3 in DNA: TGTGCCAGCAGCCAAACCGCTAGCGAGCAGTACTTC.